Shown below are 8 T cell receptor beta chains from a single sample sequenced in a study of blood T cell repertoires in COVID-19. The data were produced by immunoSEQ multiplex PCR, yet TCRdb's version contains in-frame clones alone and is incomplete. In the table there are 180,000 or so clones, approximately 82% of which are singletons. The material sequenced was PBMCs or T cells enriched from blood (not recorded which). All receptors derive from a woman aged 50 to 60 who had recovered from COVID-19.

This chain links TRBV10-3 with TRBJ1-5; D is unclear. Trimming took 4 bases from V and 0 from J, leaving 7 bases between them. This CDR3 is 14 amino acids long. CDR1 is ENHRY and CDR2 is SYGVKD in the germline V gene. The CDR3 spells CAISAQFSNQPQHF. CDR3 in DNA: TGTGCCATCAGTGCTCAGTTTAGCAATCAGCCCCAGCATTTT.

The chain's CDR3 is CASSLQGAFEAFF. For the CDR3, the DNA is TGCGCCAGCAGCTTGCAGGGGGCCTTCGAAGCTTTCTTT. V and J are TRBV5-1 and TRBJ1-1, with 8 positions matching TRBD1. The CDR3 consists of 13 residues. From germline, CDR1 is SGHRS and CDR2 YFSETQ. V shed 1 base and J 8 bases; nucleotides not matched to a gene: 4.

CDR3 bases: TGTGCCTGTTATGGAGACCCCGACAGTGGGGCCTCCTACAATGAGCAGTTCTTC. Encoded protein: CACYGDPDSGASYNEQFF. The chain carries TRBV30 and TRBJ2-1; D might be TRBD1 (5 bases). Trimming took 6 bases from V and 0 from J, leaving 24 bases between them. The germline CDR1 and CDR2 sequences are GTSNPN and SVGIG (reference sequence). This CDR3 spans 18 amino acids.

The chain couples TRBV12-3 or TRBV12-4 to TRBJ1-1; D unclear. V was pared by 10 bases and J by 1 base, with 13 bases between. The CDR3 is 13 residues long. DNA for the CDR3: TGTGCCACCTCATTGACACAGAACACTGAAGCTTTCTTT. Protein: CATSLTQNTEAFF.

The chain is built from TRBV9 and TRBJ1-1; D might be TRBD1 (6 bases). Trimming took 3 bases from V and 2 from J, leaving 17 bases between them. The CDR3 runs to 16 residues. Germline CDR1 reads SGDLS; CDR2 reads YYNGEE. The CDR3 protein is CASSARAGAGNTEAFF. The CDR3 nucleotides are TGTGCCAGCAGCGCCAGAGCAGGGGCCGGAAACACTGAAGCTTTCTTT.

The chain employs TRBV2 and TRBJ2-6; 8 nucleotides line up with TRBD1. The CDR3 sequence is 16 residues long. CDR1 and CDR2 from the germline V gene are SNHLY and FYNNEI. Trimming cost V 6 bases and J 4 bases; bases outside gene matches: 8. CDR3 amino acids: CASRRQGSSGANVLTF. The CDR3 region has the DNA TGTGCCAGCAGGCGACAGGGGAGTTCCGGGGCCAACGTCCTGACTTTC. Based on the CDR3 plus reference TRBV2 and TRBJ2-6, the full variable domain is EPEVTQTPSHQVTQMGQEVILRCVPISNHLYFYWYRQILGQKVEFLVSFYNNEISEKSEIFDDQFSVERPDGSNFTLKIRSTKLEDSAMYFCASRRQGSSGANVLTFGAGSRLTVL.

The chain carries TRBV18 and TRBJ2-6, with no clear D. The CDR3 covers 17 residues. CDR1 and CDR2 from the germline V gene are KGHSH and LQKENI. Trimming took 4 bases from V and 0 from J, leaving 13 bases between them. CDR3 sequence: CASSLALSSSGANVLTF. Written as DNA, the CDR3 is TGTGCCAGCTCACTAGCCCTCTCCTCCTCTGGGGCCAACGTCCTGACTTTC.

This clone was counted only a few times. The chain employs TRBV10-3 and TRBJ1-2, with TRBD1 identical over 8 bases. Losses at the gene ends were 6 bases for V and 3 bases for J; bases not matched to a gene: 12. Germline loops: CDR1 ENHRY, CDR2 SYGVKD. The CDR3 consists of 16 residues. CDR3: CAIRSGQGAFYYGYTF. CDR3 bases: TGTGCCATCAGGTCCGGCCAGGGGGCTTTCTACTATGGCTACACCTTC.